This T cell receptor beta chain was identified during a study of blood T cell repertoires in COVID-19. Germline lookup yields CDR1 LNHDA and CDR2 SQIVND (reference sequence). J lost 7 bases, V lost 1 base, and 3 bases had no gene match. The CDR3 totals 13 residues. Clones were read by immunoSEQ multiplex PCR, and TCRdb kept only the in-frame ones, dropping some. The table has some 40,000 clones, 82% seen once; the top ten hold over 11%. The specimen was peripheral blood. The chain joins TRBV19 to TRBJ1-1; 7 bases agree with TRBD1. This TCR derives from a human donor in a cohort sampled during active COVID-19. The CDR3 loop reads CASSIGGQFEAFF. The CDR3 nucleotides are TGTGCCAGTAGTATAGGGGGACAGTTTGAAGCTTTCTTT.